This T cell receptor beta chain derives from a study of cytomegalovirus exposure and HLA in healthy donors. The PCR had 60 Vbeta and 13 Jbeta primers. Data came from immunoSEQ multiplex PCR; TCRdb stores just in-frame clones and leaves some out. In the table there are about 98,000 clones, about 76% of which are singletons. This TCR was sampled from a human donor in good health. Material: PBMCs.

The CDR3 DNA reads TGTGCCAGCAGCGTGGGAGGGACGAGGGAAAAACTGTTTTTT. Its translation: CASSVGGTREKLFF. The chain combines TRBV9 with TRBJ1-4, with a tentative D call TRBD1 (5 bases). This CDR3 is 14 amino acids long. Germline-derived CDR1 and CDR2 are SGDLS and YYNGEE. Trimming cost V 2 bases and J 8 bases, with 13 bases left between them. Based on the CDR3 plus reference TRBV9 and TRBJ1-4, the full variable domain is DSGVTQTPKHLITATGQRVTLRCSPRSGDLSVYWYQQSLDQGLQFLIQYYNGEERAKGNILERFSAQQFPDLHSELNLSSLELGDSALYFCASSVGGTREKLFFGSGTQLSVL.